The 28 T cell receptor beta chains given below trace back to one sample, sequenced in a study of cytomegalovirus exposure and HLA in healthy donors (dated by TCRdb to about 2017). To prepare the library, the immunoSEQ multiplex PCR assay was applied. The multiplex PCR relied on a mix of 60 forward primers for TCR Vbeta segments and 13 reverse primers for TCR Jbeta segments. Here the immuneACCESS table is served through TCRdb, limited to in-frame sequences with V and J called. Missing clones are a known gap in these copies; in checked studies unresolved V genes cover under half, and the rest lacks a known reason. The sample profile shows about 130,000 clones; roughly 77% of them were found once. More than 4.5% of the sample belongs to the ten largest clones. Sequenced material: PBMCs. The receptors were sampled from a man younger than 45 in good health.

The V gene is TRBV4-3, the J gene TRBJ1-4; TRBD1 matches 7 bases. Germline V CDR1 and CDR2: LGHNA, YSLEER. The CDR3 sequence is 15 residues long. The trim removed 5 bases at V and 5 bases at J, leaving 8 bases unmatched. CDR3 amino acids: CASSTQGGLNEKLFF. The CDR3 DNA sequence: TGCGCCAGCAGCACGCAGGGGGGACTGAATGAAAAACTGTTTTTT.

The chain is built from TRBV5-8 and TRBJ1-2, with D tentatively TRBD1 (6 bases). Germline CDR1 reads SGHTS; CDR2 reads YDEGEE. V gave up 4 bases and J gave up 8 bases, with 15 bases separating them. This CDR3 has 13 residues. The CDR3 region is CASSRDRPGGYTF. CDR3 bases: TGTGCCAGCAGCCGTGACAGGCCCGGGGGCTACACCTTC.

With respect to this clone: At one boundary the junction diverges from the germline segment, which might be a read error. V and J are TRBV2 and TRBJ2-7, with 14 bases matching TRBD2. The CDR3 sequence is 13 residues long. Per the germline V gene, CDR1 is SNHLY and CDR2 is FYNNEI. CDR3 amino acids: CASSEASGLAGAF. In DNA form, the CDR3 reads TGTGCCAGCAGCGAAGCCTCGGGACTAGCGGGAGCATTC.

The genes are TRBV28 and TRBJ2-1; 8 bases are a match to TRBD1. The CDR3 runs 16 residues. CDR1 is MDHEN and CDR2 is SYDVKM in the germline V gene. J was trimmed by 4 bases and V by 10 bases; bases with no gene match: 15. The CDR3 region is CAIRTGKAIGYNEQFF. The CDR3 region has the DNA TGTGCCATCCGGACAGGGAAGGCGATTGGTTACAATGAGCAGTTCTTC. Using reference TRBV28 and TRBJ2-1 for the parts outside the CDR3, the full variable domain is DVKVTQSSRYLVKRTGEKVFLECVQDMDHENMFWYRQDPGLGLRLIYFSYDVKMKEKGDIPEGYSVSREKKERFSLILESASTNQTSMYLCAIRTGKAIGYNEQFFGPGTRLTVL.

Only a few counts were recorded for this clone. V and J are TRBV7-9 and TRBJ2-7; D not resolved. Germline V gives CDR1 SEHNR, CDR2 FQNEAQ (reference sequence). The V end was cut by 5 bases, the J end by 2 bases, with 13 bases between. This CDR3 has 14 amino acids. CDR3 in DNA: TGTGCCAGCAGCCCCCCATGGGCAACCTACGAGCAGTACTTC. Its protein is CASSPPWATYEQYF.

The chain is built from TRBV5-1 and TRBJ1-5, with 8 bases fitting TRBD1. There are 17 residues in the CDR3. The germline CDR1 and CDR2 sequences are SGHRS and YFSETQ. The trim removed 0 bases at V and 0 bases at J, leaving 5 bases unmatched. CDR3 DNA sequence: TGCGCCAGCAGCTTGGATCCGGGACAGGTTAGCAATCAGCCCCAGCATTTT. Translation: CASSLDPGQVSNQPQHF. The full variable domain, its missing parts supplied by reference TRBV5-1 and TRBJ1-5, is KAGVTQTPRYLIKTRGQQVTLSCSPISGHRSVSWYQQTPGQGLQFLFEYFSETQRNKGNFPGRFSGRQFSNSRSEMNVSTLELGDSALYLCASSLDPGQVSNQPQHFGDGTRLSIL.

This chain uses TRBV7-3 with TRBJ2-5; possible D gene TRBD2, 5 bases. The CDR3 extends over 13 amino acids. Germline lookup yields CDR1 SGHTA and CDR2 FQGTGA. The V end was cut by 4 bases, the J end by 3 bases, with 9 bases between. The CDR3 here is CASSSDYEETQYF. CDR3 nucleotide sequence: TGTGCCAGCAGCTCCGACTACGAAGAGACCCAGTACTTC.

This clone was found a few times. The chain combines TRBV9 with TRBJ2-7; 10 bases line up with TRBD2. CDR1 and CDR2 (germline): SGDLS, YYNGEE. The CDR3 sequence is 17 residues long. The V gene end was trimmed by 0 bases and the J gene end by 0 bases; junction bases not matched to a gene: 6. CDR3 DNA: TGTGCCAGCAGCGTAGCCCCCTCTAGCGGGAGCTCCTACGAGCAGTACTTC. Protein: CASSVAPSSGSSYEQYF.

The chain recombines TRBV11-3 with TRBJ2-1; 11 positions match TRBD2. Germline CDR1 SGHNT, CDR2 YENEEA. This CDR3 is built from 19 residues. V shed 1 base and J 4 bases; nucleotides not matched to a gene: 12. The CDR3 bases are TGTGCCAGCAGCTTAGGACTCTCCTCAACTAGCGGGAGTTACAATGAGCAGTTCTTC. It is translated as CASSLGLSSTSGSYNEQFF.

The V and J genes are TRBV7-9 and TRBJ1-3, with TRBD1 matching 7 bases. The CDR3 runs to 12 residues. Germline V lookup: CDR1 SEHNR, CDR2 FQNEAQ (reference sequence). The V and J ends lost 10 bases and 8 bases, in that order; junction bases with no gene match: 8. CDR3 in DNA: TGTGCCACCTCAACAGGGGATTACACCATATATTTT. It encodes CATSTGDYTIYF. The whole variable domain, remainder taken from reference TRBV7-9 and TRBJ1-3, is DTGVSQNPRHKITKRGQNVTFRCDPISEHNRLYWYRQTLGQGPEFLTYFQNEAQLEKSRLLSDRFSAERPKGSFSTLEIQRTEQGDSAMYLCATSTGDYTIYFGEGSWLTVV.

The chain carries TRBV18 and TRBJ2-3; no firm D call. CDR3 size: 12 residues. The germline V gene has CDR1 KGHSH and CDR2 LQKENI. V dropped 5 bases and J dropped 5 bases, with 8 bases sitting between them. This CDR3 reads CASSGPLDTQYF. In nucleotides, the CDR3 is TGTGCCAGCTCAGGGCCTTTAGATACGCAGTATTTT.

The rearrangement uses TRBV7-9 and TRBJ2-1; D possibly corresponds to TRBD1 (5 bases). The V gene lost 3 bases and the J gene lost 0 bases, with 21 bases spanning the gap. The CDR3 has 19 amino acids. Germline loops: CDR1 SEHNR, CDR2 FQNEAQ (reference sequence). The CDR3 loop is CASSLPFWGPFLSYNEQFF. The CDR3 nucleotides are TGTGCCAGCAGCTTGCCCTTCTGGGGCCCATTTCTCTCCTACAATGAGCAGTTCTTC.

The DNA of the CDR3 is TGTGCCAGCAGCTTAGTGTCGGGATTCACAGATACGCAGTATTTT. Protein: CASSLVSGFTDTQYF. V is TRBV11-2 and J is TRBJ2-3, with D perhaps matching TRBD2 (5 bases). The CDR3 has 15 residues. V lost 1 base to trimming and J lost 2 bases, with 10 bases between them. Germline-derived CDR1 and CDR2 are SGHAT and FQNNGV. Combining the CDR3 with reference TRBV11-2 and TRBJ2-3 gives the whole variable domain EAGVAQSPRYKIIEKRQSVAFWCNPISGHATLYWYQQILGQGPKLLIQFQNNGVVDDSQLPKDRFSAERLKGVDSTLKIQPAKLEDSAVYLCASSLVSGFTDTQYFGPGTRLTVL.

This chain connects TRBV4-1 to TRBJ2-7; 7 bases line up with TRBD2. Germline trimming cut 0 bases from V and 2 bases from J; bases unmatched to any gene: 4. CDR1 and CDR2 (germline): MGHRA, YSYEKL. This CDR3 region has 15 residues. CDR3 amino acids: CASSQDRAGPYEQYF. The CDR3 bases are TGCGCCAGCAGCCAAGATCGAGCGGGACCCTACGAGCAGTACTTC.

V gene TRBV6-5 combines with J gene TRBJ1-2; 9 nucleotides line up with TRBD1. The length of the CDR3 is 16 residues. V lost 0 bases, J lost 4 bases, and 6 bases stayed unmatched. The germline gives CDR1 MNHEY, CDR2 SVGAGI. The CDR3 bases are TGTGCCAGCAGTTACTCCGGGACAGGGAGCGGCTATGGCTACACCTTC. This sequence encodes CASSYSGTGSGYGYTF.

The rearrangement links TRBV7-8 to TRBJ2-5; D may be TRBD2 (6 bases). Per the germline V gene, CDR1 is SGHVS and CDR2 is FQNEAQ. The CDR3 spans 15 residues. V was shortened by 2 bases and J by 4 bases, with 14 bases between the two germline ends. The CDR3 bases are TGTGCCAGCAGCTTACGCGGGACCATTTCAGAGACCCAGTACTTC. Its protein product is CASSLRGTISETQYF. Complete variable domain (other parts from reference TRBV7-8 and TRBJ2-5): GAGVSQSPRYKVAKRGQDVALRCDPISGHVSLFWYQQALGQGPEFLTYFQNEAQLDKSGLPSDRFFAERPEGSVSTLKIQRTQQEDSAVYLCASSLRGTISETQYFGPGTRLLVL.

J is TRBJ2-7 and V is TRBV19, with TRBD2 matching over 8 bases. With V trimmed by 3 bases and J by 4 bases, 14 bases remained unmatched. The CDR3 loop spans 17 amino acids. Germline-derived CDR1 and CDR2 are LNHDA and SQIVND (reference sequence). The CDR3 sequence is CASSIAFREGVGYEQYF. CDR3 DNA sequence: TGTGCCAGTAGTATTGCCTTTCGGGAGGGCGTCGGTTACGAGCAGTACTTC.

The rearrangement uses TRBV29-1 and TRBJ2-7; D perhaps matches TRBD1 (6 bases). Trimming took 0 bases from V and 0 from J, leaving 12 bases between them. The CDR3 has 15 amino acids. Looked up from germline, CDR1 is SQVTM and CDR2 is ANQGSEA. CDR3 region: CSVEDLRGHSYEQYF. In nucleotides, the CDR3 is TGCAGCGTTGAAGATCTTCGGGGACACTCCTACGAGCAGTACTTC.

The chain is built from TRBV11-2 and TRBJ2-1; D is possibly TRBD2 (5 bases). CDR1 is SGHAT, CDR2 FQNNGV, per germline. CDR3 length: 12 residues. Trimming removed 5 bases at V and 6 bases at J, with 8 bases between. The CDR3 loop is CASSRRSNEQFF. The CDR3 region has the DNA TGTGCCAGCAGCCGGAGGAGCAATGAGCAGTTCTTC.

The chain has TRBV7-9 and TRBJ1-5; 10 bases fit TRBD1. The CDR3 covers 16 residues. Germline CDR1 is SEHNR and CDR2 is FQNEAQ (reference sequence). Trimming cost V 5 bases and J 3 bases; bases outside gene matches: 7. This chain's CDR3 is CASSPAGTGDNQPQHF. The CDR3 DNA sequence: TGTGCCAGCAGCCCCGCCGGGACAGGGGACAATCAGCCCCAGCATTTT.

This clone was picked up one time. The J gene is TRBJ2-6, the V gene TRBV7-9; weak D call: TRBD1 (5 bases). The CDR3 is 19 amino acids. Trimming took off 2 bases at V and 1 base at J, with 18 bases between the two ends. In germline, CDR1 is SEHNR, CDR2 FQNEAQ (reference sequence). CDR3 bases: TGTGCCAGCAGCTTATCCCGGGTAGGGGTGAGGTCTGGGGCCAACGTCCTGACTTTC. Its protein is CASSLSRVGVRSGANVLTF.

V usage is TRBV10-3 and J usage is TRBJ2-2; 10 nucleotides align to TRBD2. Germline lookup yields CDR1 ENHRY and CDR2 SYGVKD. The CDR3 sequence is 21 residues long. Germline trimming cut 0 bases from V and 3 bases from J; bases unmatched to any gene: 16. CDR3 in amino acids: CAISESLRTSGYRAYTGELFF. CDR3 bases: TGTGCCATCAGTGAGTCGCTCAGGACTAGCGGATACCGGGCTTACACCGGGGAGCTGTTTTTT.

This clone was seen once. The chain combines TRBV11-2 with TRBJ2-1; D not certain. CDR3 length: 15 residues. V was pared by 0 bases and J by 2 bases, with 8 bases between. Germline CDR1 is SGHAT and CDR2 is FQNNGV. For the CDR3, the DNA is TGTGCCAGCAGCTTAGACAGGATCGCCTACAATGAGCAGTTCTTC. Its protein product is CASSLDRIAYNEQFF.

V gene TRBV28 combines with J gene TRBJ1-2; D remains ambiguous. The CDR3 sequence is 14 residues long. The germline V and J ends were trimmed by 6 bases and 6 bases, with 17 bases remaining between them. CDR1 is MDHEN, CDR2 SYDVKM, per germline. The CDR3 DNA follows: TGTGCCAGCAGCCCGAGTCCCGAACTTGATGGCTACACCTTC. Encoded protein: CASSPSPELDGYTF.

The gene calls are TRBV7-9 and TRBJ1-5, with 7 bases identical to TRBD1. Germline trimming cut 5 bases from V and 4 bases from J; bases unmatched to any gene: 8. This CDR3 contains 15 residues. Germline loops: CDR1 SEHNR, CDR2 FQNEAQ (reference sequence). The CDR3 reads CASSPPGTANQPQHF. The CDR3, as DNA: TGTGCCAGCAGCCCTCCCGGGACAGCTAATCAGCCCCAGCATTTT.

This chain joins TRBV6-5 and TRBJ2-7; 12 nucleotides agree with TRBD2. Germline CDR1 MNHEY, CDR2 SVGAGI. The CDR3 is made up of 16 amino acids. V lost 4 bases to trimming and J lost 2 bases; unmatched junction nucleotides: 6. CDR3 loop: CASSFGLAGPTYEQYF. DNA of the CDR3: TGTGCCAGCAGTTTCGGACTAGCGGGACCTACCTACGAGCAGTACTTC.

The V gene is TRBV5-1, the J gene TRBJ1-2, with D possibly matching TRBD1 (6 bases). Trimming pared 0 bases from V and 4 bases from J, leaving 16 bases between. CDR1 and CDR2 (germline): SGHRS, YFSETQ. There are 16 residues in the CDR3. DNA for the CDR3: TGCGCCAGCAGCTTGGGGTCCACAGGGACGGGCTATGGCTACACCTTC. Its translation is CASSLGSTGTGYGYTF.

This chain uses TRBV6-6 with TRBJ2-2, with D possibly TRBD1 on 5 matching bases. CDR1 is MNHNY, CDR2 SVGAGI, per germline (reference sequence). CDR3 size: 16 residues. The V end lost 6 bases, the J end lost 5 bases, and 19 bases lay between the germline ends. CDR3 loop: CASRRQSPERTGELFF. Here the CDR3 DNA reads TGTGCCAGCAGAAGACAGAGCCCCGAGAGGACCGGGGAGCTGTTTTTT.